This T cell receptor beta chain was found in a study of CD8+ T cells in alopecia areata (dated by TCRdb to 2016 to 2018). With regard to the full study: The treated patients, all with moderate-to-severe alopecia areata, were enrolled in an open-label pilot trial of oral tofacitinib given at 5 to 10 mg twice daily. Tofacitinib was given for 6 to 18 months, followed by 6 months of follow-up off drug to assess delayed response and recurrence. In treated patients, disease severity was measured using the SALT score, which gives the percentage of scalp surface area affected. High-throughput TCRbeta sequencing was used to examine T cell clonal expansion in alopecia areata in both the C3H/HeJ mouse model and human patients. Scalp tissue and sorted CD4+ and CD8+ peripheral blood T cells from patchy and totalis/universalis alopecia areata patients and from healthy controls were covered by human TCRbeta sequencing. Patients on tofacitinib were biopsied at baseline and after 4 and 24 weeks of treatment, and several of the patients also had a later scalp biopsy. Clonality in the scalp was compared among normal scalp (n=4), patchy alopecia areata scalp (n=8), and alopecia totalis/universalis scalp (n=8). RNA came from the PAXgene miRNA kit for fixed scalp, the miRNeasy kit for PBMCs, and the RNeasy kit for mouse skin. immunoSEQ multiplex PCR using 35 Vbeta forward primers and 13 Jbeta reverse primers was used to amplify TCRbeta CDR3 regions.

The treatment or condition tag for this specimen amounts to: oral pan-JAK inhibitor, 5-10 mg twice daily. From alopecia areata patients, peripheral blood was collected along with lesional scalp punch biopsies. PBMCs were isolated by density centrifugation and stained for CD3, CD4 and CD8, after which CD4+ and CD8+ T cells were sorted on a FACSAria. In regard to this clone: Its binding antigen is unknown. Base quality data are lacking; no much larger clone is found one base away.

The receptor library was made with the immunoSEQ multiplex PCR assay. RNA was extracted from all samples and reverse transcribed into cDNA, which served as template for TCR sequencing. SuperScript III was used for first-strand cDNA synthesis, primed with a 2:1 mix of oligo-dT and random hexamers. A synthetic immune receptor repertoire was used to gauge amplification bias, and whatever bias remained was removed computationally. As for the authors' bioinformatics: Raw reads were preprocessed to remove errors, and CDR3 was defined by IMGT conventions from the conserved cysteine to phenylalanine. Clonality was calculated as 1 minus Shannon entropy normalized by log2 of the number of productive unique TCRs. Whether each scalp clone was CD4 or CD8 was inferred by checking scalp TCRbeta sequences against the CD4 and CD8 repertoires from sorted blood. TCRdb limited this immuneACCESS table to in-frame rearrangements with V and J called. A share of clones is missing; checked studies link under half to unresolved V genes, and the rest is unexplained. V and J calls and clone size are given by that table; D and trimming were obtained from the DNA. The sample records 250,000 to 350,000 clones, around 64% of which are singletons. The biggest ten clones account for around 0.92% of the sample.

Reading the germline V gene gives CDR1 MGHDK and CDR2 SYGVNS. The CDR3 spans 15 residues, from the cysteine through the phenylalanine. Solely the CDR3 DNA is kept, with 45 bases framed from the first base. After removal of 4 bases from V and 6 bases from J, the junction retains 7 bases not matched to a gene. The paper as a whole reports these results and caveats: Tofacitinib significantly lowered scalp clonality and the number of expanded CD8+ clones among the top 100 scalp clones. Because the treated cohort was small and had only one nonresponder, larger studies are needed to examine links between baseline CD8+ expansion and response. Scalp TCR repertoire analysis is complicated because resident alphabeta T cells in normal human skin are also sequenced, whereas mouse skin is dominated by gammadelta T cells. Shared TCR sequences between patients were less evident than in mice, which may be partly attributable to HLA diversity in the patient population. Many expanded lesional clones persisted in scalp and blood during tofacitinib treatment, which may partly explain relapse after stopping treatment. Compared with normal scalp, lesional scalp, particularly in alopecia totalis/universalis, had higher clonality and more expanded CD8+ clones, which suggests antigenic drive.

This specimen was CD4+ T cells sorted from blood, taken around week 54, from a patient treated with tofacitinib. This TCR was sampled from a human donor with alopecia areata. The V and J genes are TRBV25-1 and TRBJ1-4; the central 8 bases match TRBD1. The encoded CDR3 is CASSGHRGRDEKLFF. The DNA sequence reads TGTGCCAGCAGTGGGCACAGGGGGAGGGATGAAAAACTGTTTTTT.